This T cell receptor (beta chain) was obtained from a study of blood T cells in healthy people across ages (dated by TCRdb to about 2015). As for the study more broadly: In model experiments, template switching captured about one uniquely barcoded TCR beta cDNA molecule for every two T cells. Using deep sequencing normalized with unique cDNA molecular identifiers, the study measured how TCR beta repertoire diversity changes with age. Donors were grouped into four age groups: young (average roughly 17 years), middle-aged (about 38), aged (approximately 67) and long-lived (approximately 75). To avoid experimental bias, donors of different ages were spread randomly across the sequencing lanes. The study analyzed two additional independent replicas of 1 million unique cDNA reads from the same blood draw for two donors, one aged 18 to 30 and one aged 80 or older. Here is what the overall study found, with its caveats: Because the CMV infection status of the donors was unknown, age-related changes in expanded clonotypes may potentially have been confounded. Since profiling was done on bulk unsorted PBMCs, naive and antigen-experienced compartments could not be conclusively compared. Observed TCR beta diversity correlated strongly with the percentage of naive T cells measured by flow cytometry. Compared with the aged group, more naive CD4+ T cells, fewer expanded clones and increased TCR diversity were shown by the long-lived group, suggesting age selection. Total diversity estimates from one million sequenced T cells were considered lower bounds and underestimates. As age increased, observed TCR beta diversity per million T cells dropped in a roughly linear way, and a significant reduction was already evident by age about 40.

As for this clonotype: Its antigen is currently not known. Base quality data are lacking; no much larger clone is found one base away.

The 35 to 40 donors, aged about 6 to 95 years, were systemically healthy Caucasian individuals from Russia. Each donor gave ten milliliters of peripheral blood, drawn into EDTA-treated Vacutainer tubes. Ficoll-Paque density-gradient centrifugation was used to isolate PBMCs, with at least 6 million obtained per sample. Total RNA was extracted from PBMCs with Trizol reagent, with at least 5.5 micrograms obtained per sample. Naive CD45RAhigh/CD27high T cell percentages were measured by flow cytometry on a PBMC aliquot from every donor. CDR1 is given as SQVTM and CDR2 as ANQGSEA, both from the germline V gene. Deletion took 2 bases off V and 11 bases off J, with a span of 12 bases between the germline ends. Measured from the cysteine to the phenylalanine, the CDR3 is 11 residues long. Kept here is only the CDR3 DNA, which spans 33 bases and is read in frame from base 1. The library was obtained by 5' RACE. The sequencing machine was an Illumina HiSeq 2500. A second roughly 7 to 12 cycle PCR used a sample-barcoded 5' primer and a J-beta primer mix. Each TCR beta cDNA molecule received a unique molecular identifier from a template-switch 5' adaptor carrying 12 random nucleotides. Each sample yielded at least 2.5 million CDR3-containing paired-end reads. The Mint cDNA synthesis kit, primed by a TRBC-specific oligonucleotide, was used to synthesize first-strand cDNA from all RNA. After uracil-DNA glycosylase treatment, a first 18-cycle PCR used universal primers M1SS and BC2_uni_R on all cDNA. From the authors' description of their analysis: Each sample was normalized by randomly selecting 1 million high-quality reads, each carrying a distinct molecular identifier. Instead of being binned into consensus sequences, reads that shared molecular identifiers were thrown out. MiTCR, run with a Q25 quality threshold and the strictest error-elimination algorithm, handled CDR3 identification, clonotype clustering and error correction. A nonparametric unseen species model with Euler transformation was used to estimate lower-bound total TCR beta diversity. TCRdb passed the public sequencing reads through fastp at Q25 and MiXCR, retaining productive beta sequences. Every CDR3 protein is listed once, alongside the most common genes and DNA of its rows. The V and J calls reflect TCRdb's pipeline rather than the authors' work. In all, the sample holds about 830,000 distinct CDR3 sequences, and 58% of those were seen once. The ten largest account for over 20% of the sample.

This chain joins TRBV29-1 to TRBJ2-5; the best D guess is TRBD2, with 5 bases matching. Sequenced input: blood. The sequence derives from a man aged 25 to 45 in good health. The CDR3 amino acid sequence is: CSVEFRGGQYF. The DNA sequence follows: TGCAGCGTTGAATTCCGAGGCGGGCAGTACTTC.